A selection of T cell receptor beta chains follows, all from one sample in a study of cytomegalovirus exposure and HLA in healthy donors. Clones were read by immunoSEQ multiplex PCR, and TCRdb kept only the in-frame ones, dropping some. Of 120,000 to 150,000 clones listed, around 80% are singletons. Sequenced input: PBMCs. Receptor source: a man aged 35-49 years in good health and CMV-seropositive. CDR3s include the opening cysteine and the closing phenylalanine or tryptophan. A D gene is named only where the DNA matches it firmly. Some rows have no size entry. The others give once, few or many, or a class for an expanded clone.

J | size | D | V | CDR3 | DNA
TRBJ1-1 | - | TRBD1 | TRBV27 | CASSLTQGVRNTEAFF | TGTGCCAGCAGTTTAACACAGGGGGTTCGGAACACTGAAGCTTTCTTT
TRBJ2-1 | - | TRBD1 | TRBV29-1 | CSAPNWDSRNEQFF | TGCAGCGCGCCGAACTGGGACAGTCGTAATGAGCAGTTCTTC
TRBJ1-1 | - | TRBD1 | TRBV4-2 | CASSQRTAGGNTEAFF | TGTGCCAGCAGCCAGAGGACGGCAGGGGGGAACACTGAAGCTTTCTTT
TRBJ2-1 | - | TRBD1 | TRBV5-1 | CASSLARGREMYPYNEQFF | TGCGCCAGCAGCTTGGCCAGGGGGCGAGAAATGTACCCCTACAATGAGCAGTTCTTC
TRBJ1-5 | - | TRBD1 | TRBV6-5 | CASSLGQGSNQPQHF | TGTGCCAGCAGCCTAGGACAGGGAAGCAATCAGCCCCAGCATTTT
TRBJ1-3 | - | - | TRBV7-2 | CASSSYSGNTIYF | TGTGCCAGCAGCTCCTATTCTGGAAACACCATATATTTT
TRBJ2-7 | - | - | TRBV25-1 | CASSEWGRSSEQYF | TGTGCCAGCAGTGAATGGGGCAGGTCGAGCGAGCAGTACTTC
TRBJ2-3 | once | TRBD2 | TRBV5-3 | CARSLDPRLAGTDTQYF | TGTGCCAGAAGCTTGGATCCGAGACTAGCGGGGACAGATACGCAGTATTTT
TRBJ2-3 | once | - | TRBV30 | CAWSGGPGADTQYF | TGTGCCTGGAGTGGCGGACCAGGGGCGGATACGCAGTATTTT
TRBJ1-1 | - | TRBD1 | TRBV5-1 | CASSLGLQGAREAFF | TGCGCCAGCAGCTTGGGGCTACAGGGGGCTCGGGAAGCTTTCTTT
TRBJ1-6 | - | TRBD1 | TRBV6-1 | CASSEATDRVFSPLHF | TGTGCCAGCAGTGAAGCGACGGACAGGGTTTTTTCACCCCTCCACTTT
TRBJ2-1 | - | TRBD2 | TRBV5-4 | CASSFKGGLAGYNEQFF | TGTGCCAGCAGCTTTAAGGGGGGACTAGCGGGTTACAATGAGCAGTTCTTC
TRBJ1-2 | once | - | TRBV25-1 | CASSEWGGDIDGYTF | TGTGCCAGCAGTGAATGGGGGGGGGATATAGATGGCTACACCTTC
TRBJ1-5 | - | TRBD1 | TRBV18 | CASSPDRGQGNQPQHF | TGTGCCAGCTCTCCGGACAGGGGCCAGGGCAATCAGCCCCAGCATTTT
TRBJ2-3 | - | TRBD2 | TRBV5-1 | CASSFESGGTDTQYF | TGCGCCAGCAGCTTTGAAAGCGGGGGGACAGATACGCAGTATTTT
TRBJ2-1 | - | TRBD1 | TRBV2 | CASVRGRNEQFF | TGTGCCAGCGTCAGGGGGCGCAATGAGCAGTTCTTC
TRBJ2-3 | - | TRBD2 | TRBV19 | CASSVLAGGRTDTQYF | TGTGCCAGTAGCGTTCTAGCGGGAGGGCGCACAGATACGCAGTATTTT
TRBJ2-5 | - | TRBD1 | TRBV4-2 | CASSGTGQETQYF | TGTGCCAGCTCCGGGACAGGGCAAGAGACCCAGTACTTC
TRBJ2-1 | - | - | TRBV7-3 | CASSFRAGTLNEQFF | TGTGCCAGCAGCTTCAGGGCTGGGACATTGAATGAGCAGTTCTTC
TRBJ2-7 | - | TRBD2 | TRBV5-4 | CASSYPTSGTEEEQYF | TGTGCCAGCAGCTACCCGACTAGCGGGACCGAAGAAGAGCAGTACTTC
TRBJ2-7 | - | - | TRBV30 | CAWSVLGGTYEQYF | TGTGCCTGGAGTGTACTGGGGGGAACCTACGAGCAGTACTTC
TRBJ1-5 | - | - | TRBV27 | CASSPRAGSNQPQHF | TGTGCCAGCAGTCCGAGGGCCGGTAGCAATCAGCCCCAGCATTTT
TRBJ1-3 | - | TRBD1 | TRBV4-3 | CASSQGNWDSGNTIYF | TGCGCCAGCAGCCAAGGGAACTGGGACAGCGGAAACACCATATATTTT
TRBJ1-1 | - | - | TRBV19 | CASSIRSTGLNTEAFF | TGTGCCAGTAGTATTAGGTCCACGGGTTTGAACACTGAAGCTTTCTTT
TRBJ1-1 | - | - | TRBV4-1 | CASSQVKFFRGGTEAFF | TGCGCCAGCAGCCAAGTTAAATTTTTCCGGGGAGGGACTGAAGCTTTCTTT
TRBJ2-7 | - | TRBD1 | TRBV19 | CASTQSGTGTYEQYF | TGTGCCAGTACTCAAAGCGGGACAGGGACCTACGAGCAGTACTTC
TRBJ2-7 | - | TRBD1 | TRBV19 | CATQGTGGIFEQYF | TGTGCCACCCAAGGGACAGGGGGCATATTCGAGCAGTACTTC
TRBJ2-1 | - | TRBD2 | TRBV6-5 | CASSYLGLAANEQFF | TGTGCCAGCAGTTACTTAGGACTAGCGGCCAATGAGCAGTTCTTC
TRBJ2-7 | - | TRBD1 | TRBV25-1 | CASSGEQGASHEQYF | TGTGCCAGCAGTGGGGAACAGGGGGCGTCCCACGAGCAGTACTTC
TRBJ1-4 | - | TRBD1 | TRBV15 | CATSRDWTGDNEKLFF | TGTGCCACCAGCAGAGATTGGACAGGGGATAATGAAAAACTGTTTTTT
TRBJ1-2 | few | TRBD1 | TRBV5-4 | CASSLVGQVYGYTF | TGTGCCAGCAGCTTGGTGGGACAGGTGTATGGCTACACCTTC
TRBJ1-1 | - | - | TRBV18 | CASSRGQLNTEAFF | TGTGCCAGCTCACGGGGACAATTGAACACTGAAGCTTTCTTT
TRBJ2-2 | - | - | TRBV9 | CASSVGPLHTGELFF | TGTGCCAGCAGCGTAGGTCCCCTCCACACCGGGGAGCTGTTTTTT
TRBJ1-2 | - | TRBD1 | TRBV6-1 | CATEMQGGGYGYTF | TGTGCCACCGAAATGCAGGGGGGAGGCTATGGCTACACCTTC
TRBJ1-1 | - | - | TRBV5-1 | CASSLQPRNTEAFF | TGCGCCAGCAGCTTACAACCCCGGAACACTGAAGCTTTCTTT
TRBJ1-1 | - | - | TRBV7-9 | CASSSGTLNTEAFF | TGTGCCAGCAGCTCCGGGACATTGAACACTGAAGCTTTCTTT
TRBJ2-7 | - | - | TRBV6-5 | CASSYQGSYEQYF | TGTGCCAGCAGTTACCAGGGTTCCTACGAGCAGTACTTC
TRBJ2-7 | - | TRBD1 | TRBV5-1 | CASSSGGLYEQYF | TGCGCCAGCAGCTCAGGGGGCCTCTACGAGCAGTACTTC
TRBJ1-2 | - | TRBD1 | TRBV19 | CASSATGGNYGYTF | TGTGCCAGTAGTGCCACAGGGGGGAACTATGGCTACACCTTC
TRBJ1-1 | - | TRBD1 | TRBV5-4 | CASSPGQGARMNTEAFF | TGTGCCAGCAGCCCGGGACAGGGGGCGAGGATGAACACTGAAGCTTTCTTT
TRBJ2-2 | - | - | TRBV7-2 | CASSFLPGSGELFF | TGTGCCAGCAGCTTTCTTCCGGGATCCGGGGAGCTGTTTTTT
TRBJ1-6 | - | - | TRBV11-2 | CASSYAGGKSPLHF | TGTGCCAGCAGCTATGCTGGAGGGAAATCACCCCTCCACTTT
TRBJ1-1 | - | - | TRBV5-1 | CASSSRGGDTEAFF | TGCGCCAGCAGCTCCCGGGGGGGCGACACTGAAGCTTTCTTT
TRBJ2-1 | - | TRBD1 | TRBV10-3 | CAISARQGNEQFF | TGTGCCATCAGTGCCCGACAGGGAAATGAGCAGTTCTTC
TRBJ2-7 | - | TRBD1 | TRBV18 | CASSPLGQGLNEQYF | TGTGCCAGCTCACCACTGGGACAGGGATTAAACGAGCAGTACTTC
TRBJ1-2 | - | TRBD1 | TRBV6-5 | CASSSGQGRGYGYTF | TGTGCCAGCAGTTCCGGACAGGGCCGGGGCTATGGCTACACCTTC
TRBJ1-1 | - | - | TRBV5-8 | CASSLVSGNEAFF | TGTGCCAGCAGCTTGGTTTCCGGGAATGAAGCTTTCTTT
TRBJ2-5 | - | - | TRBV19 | CASSMRIKPLETQYF | TGTGCCAGTAGTATGAGAATAAAGCCACTAGAGACCCAGTACTTC
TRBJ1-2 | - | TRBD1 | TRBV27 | CASSLGQGDGYTF | TGTGCCAGCAGTTTAGGGCAGGGGGACGGCTACACCTTC
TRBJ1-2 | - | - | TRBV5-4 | CASSLDTMSGYTF | TGTGCCAGCAGCTTGGACACAATGTCTGGCTACACCTTC
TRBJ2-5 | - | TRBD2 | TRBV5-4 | CASSLIAGGRETQYF | TGTGCCAGCAGCCTCATAGCGGGAGGAAGAGAGACCCAGTACTTC
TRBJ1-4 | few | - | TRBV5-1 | CASSLAGFNEKLFF | TGCGCCAGCAGCTTGGCGGGATTTAATGAAAAACTGTTTTTT